The sequence of this T cell receptor beta chain was determined in a study of blood T cell repertoires in COVID-19. As for the study in general: Italy, Spain and the United States were the sources of the convalescent and acute COVID-19 samples. T cells, B-cell-depleted T cells, or PBMCs provided the cDNA or gDNA that served as material.

Methods used by the authors: Estimation of nucleated cell counts relied on the amplification of reference gene primers. The assay was immunoSEQ multiplex PCR, and TCRdb's table has in-frame clones only and misses some. V and J calls plus clone size are reproduced from that table; the DNA served to infer D and trimming. The sample has around 37,000 clones; about nine tenths are singletons. This clone showed up just a few times. The sample consisted of peripheral blood. This clonotype was sampled from a man aged 55 to 70 with acute or convalescent COVID-19.

The CDR3 spells CASHRDRVNTIYF. CDR3 coding DNA: TGTGCCAGTCACCGGGACAGGGTCAACACCATATATTTT. The chain has TRBV2 and TRBJ1-3, with TRBD1 matching over 9 bases. The V gene end was trimmed by 9 bases and the J gene end by 7 bases; junction bases not matched to a gene: 7. The CDR3 totals 13 residues. The germline CDR1 and CDR2 sequences are SNHLY and FYNNEI.